The present TCR beta chain was sequenced within a study of spatial heterogeneity in lung cancer. Overall study context: Across the raw uncorrected reads, a unique TCR and UMI combination was observed, on average, more than ten times.

MiXCR, applied by TCRdb to the 5' RACE reads, yields one record per CDR3 protein. The sample shows about 23,000 distinct CDR3 sequences, approximately 3% of them seen only once. CDR3 length: 15 residues. Trimming took off 4 bases at V and 3 bases at J, with 16 bases between the two ends. Germline V CDR1 and CDR2: SNHLY, FYNNEI. Study-wide findings and caveats: In blood, ubiquitous expanded tumor TCRs appeared more at resection than follow-up.

This clonotype was observed at least ten times. As yet, its antigen is unknown. This sample's time point: sample taken at primary tumor resection. The authors sequenced whole RNA from tumor, nontumor lung or frozen PBMC without sorting. The rearrangement links TRBV2 to TRBJ2-7; D is possibly TRBD1 (6 bases). This specimen was PBMCs, taken at surgery. The TCR originated in a female donor with early-stage non-small cell lung cancer. CDR3 sequence reads: CASSGTVHDSYEQYF. The DNA for the CDR3 is TGTGCCAGCAGTGGGACAGTTCACGACAGCTACGAGCAGTACTTC.